This section outlines one T cell receptor (beta chain) sequence together with its context. This clonotype was counted only a few times. The specificity of this receptor is unknown. No base qualities exist here, and no much larger clone lies one base off it. The sample is drawn from a study of regulatory T cells in long-lasting Graves disease (dated by TCRdb to the early 2020s). Background for the entire study: Patients with newly diagnosed Graves' disease had been on antithyroid drugs for under 3 months. Peripheral blood TCR sequencing and RNA sequencing compared persistent Graves' disease patients with newly diagnosed Graves' disease patients. The study was conducted in China and was registered as a clinical trial. A total of approximately 35 samples underwent TCR sequencing: some 13 from persistent and approximately 20 from newly diagnosed Graves' disease patients. Overall results and qualifications from the work: Peripheral blood alone was examined, since thyroid tissue, which constituted the primary lesion, could not be accessed. TRBV28, TRBJ1-2 and TRBJ2-5 were preferentially used in persistent disease, while TRBV20-1 and TRBJ2-1 were favored in newly diagnosed disease. Compared with newly diagnosed patients, persistent Graves' disease patients had lower TCR Shannon entropy and fewer highly expanded clones, which suggests clonal expansion. The small sample size was acknowledged by the authors as a limitation that may reduce accuracy. Patients with persistent disease shared more public clonotypes (about 2,700) than newly diagnosed patients did (966). Sequencing and analysis were restricted to the TCR beta chain.

Library prep was done by multiplex PCR. Sequenced on an Illumina HiSeq 4000. To build TCR beta libraries, CDR3 regions were amplified by Arm-PCR using iRepertoire HTBI primers. Before sequencing, the PCR products underwent gel purification. The study's own analysis went as follows. Gene usage analysis of CDR3 amino acid clonotypes used the roughly 60 TRBV and around 14 TRBJ segments found across samples. COPE and FqMerger were used to merge the filtered high-quality paired reads into contigs. BLAST was used to align contigs to the IMGT TRBV, TRBD and TRBJ reference genes, and CDR3 was defined following IMGT. Any clonotype with a frequency above 0.1% was counted as a highly expanded clone. Shannon entropy was used to measure repertoire diversity, and the Gini coefficient was used to measure V-J evenness. Clonotypes shared by more than one individual were considered public. The public reads were quality trimmed at Q25 with fastp and then assembled into clones with MiXCR by TCRdb, keeping productive beta chains. Every distinct CDR3 protein forms one entry, paired with its most common genes and DNA. For this entry, the V and J calls and clone size follow TCRdb and not the study's own pipeline. This sample comprises hundreds of thousands of distinct CDR3 sequences, 16% of them detected only once. Approximately 20% of the sample is taken by the ten largest.

The sample's time point label is to be understood as: newly diagnosed GD, antithyroid drugs for less than 3 months. For both TCR sequencing and RNA sequencing, RNA was extracted from PBMCs using TRIzol. The diagnosis of Graves' disease followed American Thyroid Association guidelines. Recruitment of patients was carried out at an endocrinology department in Xi'an, China. From each patient, around 9 milliliters of peripheral blood was collected into an EDTA anticoagulant tube. Ficoll Paque Plus density gradient separation was used to isolate PBMCs, and no further T cell sorting was done. RNA quality was checked with an Agilent 2100 Bioanalyzer and agarose gel, and concentration with a NanoDrop 2000. V lost 2 bases and J lost 2 bases, and the count of bases not matched to a germline gene is 9. Counted from cysteine to phenylalanine, this CDR3 has 16 amino acids. Kept here is only the CDR3 DNA, which spans 48 bases and is read in frame from base 1. CDR1 and CDR2 are read off the germline V gene (reference sequence) as SEHNR and FQNEAQ.

The same data also went into a second study, on T cells in Graves' hyperthyroidism and ophthalmopathy. According to the second study: Graves' hyperthyroidism was defined as stable when no progression to ophthalmopathy occurred over 18 months of follow-up. Hyperthyroidism patients were newly diagnosed, with disease duration under 2 months, and aged 18 to 65 years. Any patient with an uncontrolled infection, another autoimmune disease, pregnancy or lactation was excluded. Diagnoses were based on clinical symptoms, serum thyroxine and TRAb, thyroid ultrasound and orbital computed tomography. For the first round of RT-PCR on the TCR CDR3, the HTBI primer set was used together with the Qiagen OneStep RT-PCR kit. Most expanded thyroid clonotypes (frequency above 0.001) were also detected in blood, suggesting blood repertoires may reflect thyroid immune responses. In cross-validation, a model built on a 13 V-J signature told ophthalmopathy apart from stable hyperthyroidism with over 85% sensitivity and approximately 81% specificity, and in testing the same model reached 80%/75%. In validation, the model predicted progression to ophthalmopathy with approximately 71% sensitivity and 72% to 85% specificity, a median of 6.5 months before onset. TCR V-J signatures able to tell the groups apart were searched for in a discovery cohort of 90 to 100 patients, of whom over 40 had Graves' ophthalmopathy and 55 to 65 had stable Graves' hyperthyroidism. Prospective prediction of ophthalmopathy was tested in an independent validation cohort of 18 to 20 hyperthyroidism patients and 17 patients who later progressed to ophthalmopathy. The approximately 98 discovery patients were randomly divided into training and test sets at a 7:3 ratio. In over five Graves' hyperthyroidism patients, the study also compared T-cell repertoires from thyroid tissue with T-cell repertoires from blood. Following sampling, methimazole starting at 30 mg daily was given to hyperthyroidism patients, and high-dose intravenous methylprednisolone was given to ophthalmopathy patients. Libraries were constructed in a second round of multiplex PCR, after which size selection and purification were carried out. Paired-end sequencing of the libraries was performed with 100 bp reads on an Illumina HiSeq2000. SOAPnuke was used to process the raw data, with reads discarded if the reads contained adapters or uncalled bases, had a mean Phred below 15, or lacked an exact constant-primer or identifier match. COPE v1.2.5 was used to merge high-quality paired reads, and clonotypes were defined as unique nucleotide sequences. MiTCR v1.1 was used to align the clonotypes against IMGT TRBV, TRBD and TRBJ reference segments. The analysis included only V-J combinations with a frequency above 0.0001, which together covered approximately 99% of the repertoires. The TCS score was defined as F50 (clonal expansion) divided by E x V (chaos), with BLOSUM62-based TCRdist calculated between CDR3 peptides within each V-J. Welch's t-statistics and random forest reduced some 510 V-J features to roughly 13, which were used in a naive Bayes classifier (R e1071). No statistical method was used to fix the sample size in advance, and group allocation was not hidden from the investigators. TCR Vbeta CDR3 sequencing of 130 to 150 peripheral blood samples (more than 40 ophthalmopathy, around 80 hyperthyroidism and about 17 progressor patients) is reported in the paper.

Material: peripheral blood mononuclear cells (PBMCs), obtained at new diagnosis, from a patient treated with antithyroid drugs. This clonotype was obtained from a woman in her twenties or thirties with Graves disease. Donor details come from another sample of the same person, matched by shared clones. Recombination joined TRBV7-9 with TRBJ2-7, and 7 junctional nucleotides match TRBD1. The CDR3 amino acid sequence is: CASSLLGPTGTYEQYF. The DNA is as follows: TGTGCCAGCAGCTTACTAGGGCCGACAGGGACCTACGAGCAGTACTTC.